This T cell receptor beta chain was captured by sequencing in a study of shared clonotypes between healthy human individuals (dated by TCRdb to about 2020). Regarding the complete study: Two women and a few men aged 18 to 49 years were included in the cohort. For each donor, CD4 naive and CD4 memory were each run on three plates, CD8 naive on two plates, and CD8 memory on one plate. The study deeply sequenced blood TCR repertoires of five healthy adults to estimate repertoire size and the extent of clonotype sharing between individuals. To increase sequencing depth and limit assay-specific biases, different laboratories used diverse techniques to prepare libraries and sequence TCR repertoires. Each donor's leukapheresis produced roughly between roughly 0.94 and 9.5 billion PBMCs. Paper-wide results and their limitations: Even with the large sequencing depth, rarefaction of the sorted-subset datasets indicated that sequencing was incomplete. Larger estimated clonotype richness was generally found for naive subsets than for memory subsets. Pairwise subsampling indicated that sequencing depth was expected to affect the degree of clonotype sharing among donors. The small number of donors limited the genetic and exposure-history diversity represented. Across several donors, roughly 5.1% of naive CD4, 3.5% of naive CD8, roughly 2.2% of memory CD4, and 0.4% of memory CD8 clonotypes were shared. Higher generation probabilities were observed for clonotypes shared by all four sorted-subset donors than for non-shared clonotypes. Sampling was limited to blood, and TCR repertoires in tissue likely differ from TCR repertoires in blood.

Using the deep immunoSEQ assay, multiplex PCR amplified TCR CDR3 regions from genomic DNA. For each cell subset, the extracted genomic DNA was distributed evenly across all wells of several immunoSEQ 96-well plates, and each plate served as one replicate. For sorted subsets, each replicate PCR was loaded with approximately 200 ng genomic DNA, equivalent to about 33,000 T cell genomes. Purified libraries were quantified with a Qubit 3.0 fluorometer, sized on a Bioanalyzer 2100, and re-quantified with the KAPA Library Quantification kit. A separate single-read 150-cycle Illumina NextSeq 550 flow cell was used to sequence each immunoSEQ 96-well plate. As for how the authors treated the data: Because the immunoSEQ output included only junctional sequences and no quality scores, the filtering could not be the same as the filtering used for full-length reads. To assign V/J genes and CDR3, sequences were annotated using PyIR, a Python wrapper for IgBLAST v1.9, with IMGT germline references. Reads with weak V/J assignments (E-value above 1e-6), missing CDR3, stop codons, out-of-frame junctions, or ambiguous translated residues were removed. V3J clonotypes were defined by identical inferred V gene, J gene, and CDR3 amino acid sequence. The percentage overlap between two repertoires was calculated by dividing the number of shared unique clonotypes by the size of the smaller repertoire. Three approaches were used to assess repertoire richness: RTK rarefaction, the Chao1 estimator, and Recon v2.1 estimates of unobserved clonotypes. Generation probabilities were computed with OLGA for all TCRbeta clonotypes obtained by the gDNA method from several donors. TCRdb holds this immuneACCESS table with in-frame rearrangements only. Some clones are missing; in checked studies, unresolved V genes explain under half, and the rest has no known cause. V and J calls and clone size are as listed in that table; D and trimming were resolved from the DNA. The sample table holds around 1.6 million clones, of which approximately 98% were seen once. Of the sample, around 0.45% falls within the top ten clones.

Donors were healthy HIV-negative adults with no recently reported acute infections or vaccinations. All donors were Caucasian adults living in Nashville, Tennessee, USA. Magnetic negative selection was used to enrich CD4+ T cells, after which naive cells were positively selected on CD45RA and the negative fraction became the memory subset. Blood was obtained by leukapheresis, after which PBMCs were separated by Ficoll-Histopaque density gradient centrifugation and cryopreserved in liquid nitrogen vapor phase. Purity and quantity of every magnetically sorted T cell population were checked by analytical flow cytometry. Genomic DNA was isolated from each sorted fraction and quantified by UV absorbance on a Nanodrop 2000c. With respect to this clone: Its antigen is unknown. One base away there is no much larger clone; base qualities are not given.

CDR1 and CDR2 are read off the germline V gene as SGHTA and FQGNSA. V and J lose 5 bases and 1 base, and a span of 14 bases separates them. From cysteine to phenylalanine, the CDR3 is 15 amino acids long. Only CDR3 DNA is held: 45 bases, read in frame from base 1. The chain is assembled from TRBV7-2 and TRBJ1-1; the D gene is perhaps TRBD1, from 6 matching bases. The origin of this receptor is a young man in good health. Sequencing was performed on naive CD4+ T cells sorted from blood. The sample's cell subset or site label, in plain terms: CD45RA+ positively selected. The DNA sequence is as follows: TGTGCCAGCAGCCTCCCCGGACAGCCGAACACTGAAGCTTTCTTT. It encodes CASSLPGQPNTEAFF.